The 5 T cell receptor beta chains presented below share a single source sample, sequenced in a study of regulatory T cells in long-lasting Graves disease. Time point denoted: newly diagnosed GD, antithyroid drugs for less than 3 months. Making the TCR library involved RNA that had been extracted from PBMCs. The authors built TCR beta libraries using iRepertoire HTBI primers and Arm-PCR of CDR3 regions. TCRdb reprocessed the multiplex PCR reads via MiXCR and lists one record per CDR3 protein. Of around 250,000 distinct CDR3 sequences listed, 18% are singletons. This sample also belongs to another study, concerning T cells in Graves' hyperthyroidism and ophthalmopathy.

The specimen comprised peripheral blood mononuclear cells (PBMCs), sampled at new diagnosis, from a patient treated with antithyroid drugs. These receptors all stem from a woman in her twenties or thirties with Graves disease.

This clonotype occurred many times. This chain joins TRBV19 and TRBJ1-1; D may be TRBD1 (5 bases). The CDR3 extends over 15 amino acids. The germline gives CDR1 LNHDA, CDR2 SQIVND (reference sequence). Trimming pared 5 bases from V and 1 base from J, leaving 14 bases between. CDR3 in DNA: TGTGCCAGTAGTTACCCCGGGGCGGCGAACACTGAAGCTTTCTTT. This encodes CASSYPGAANTEAFF.

This clonotype has a count of ten or more. The rearrangement joins TRBV29-1 to TRBJ1-3; D possibly corresponds to TRBD1 (5 bases). Germline assignment: CDR1 SQVTM and CDR2 ANQGSEA. This CDR3 region has 15 residues. V was pared by 4 bases and J by 3 bases, with 16 bases between. The CDR3 here is CSVVPPGRGGNTIYF. CDR3 nucleotide sequence: TGCAGCGTTGTTCCCCCGGGACGTGGTGGAAACACCATATATTTT.

This clonotype was counted ten times or more. This sequence joins TRBV11-2 and TRBJ2-2, with TRBD2 as a possible D gene (5 bases). V was clipped by 4 bases and J by 6 bases, with 12 bases between them. The CDR3 consists of 14 residues. CDR1 SGHAT and CDR2 FQNNGV come from the germline V gene. The CDR3: CASSSVRGAGELFF. CDR3 in DNA: TGTGCCAGCAGCTCCGTCCGGGGTGCCGGGGAGCTGTTTTTT.

This clonotype was seen many times. The chain links TRBV20-1 to TRBJ1-5, with TRBD1 matching over 9 bases. CDR3 size: 12 residues. Germline loops: CDR1 DFQATT, CDR2 SNEGSKA (reference sequence). V was clipped by 5 bases and J by 7 bases; unmatched bases: 3. CDR3 nucleotide sequence: TGCAGTGCTGGACAGGGGTTCCAGCCCCAGCATTTT. Residues: CSAGQGFQPQHF.

This clonotype was seen a handful of times. This clone may be a read error of a much larger clone one base away. The V call is TRBV12-3 or TRBV12-4, the J call TRBJ1-2, with D unclear. V was pared by 4 bases and J by 3 bases, with 12 bases between. This CDR3 has 14 amino acids. The CDR3 coding sequence is TGTGCCAGCAGTTGGAAGGCAGGCGACTATGGCTACACCTTC. As protein: CASSWKAGDYGYTF.